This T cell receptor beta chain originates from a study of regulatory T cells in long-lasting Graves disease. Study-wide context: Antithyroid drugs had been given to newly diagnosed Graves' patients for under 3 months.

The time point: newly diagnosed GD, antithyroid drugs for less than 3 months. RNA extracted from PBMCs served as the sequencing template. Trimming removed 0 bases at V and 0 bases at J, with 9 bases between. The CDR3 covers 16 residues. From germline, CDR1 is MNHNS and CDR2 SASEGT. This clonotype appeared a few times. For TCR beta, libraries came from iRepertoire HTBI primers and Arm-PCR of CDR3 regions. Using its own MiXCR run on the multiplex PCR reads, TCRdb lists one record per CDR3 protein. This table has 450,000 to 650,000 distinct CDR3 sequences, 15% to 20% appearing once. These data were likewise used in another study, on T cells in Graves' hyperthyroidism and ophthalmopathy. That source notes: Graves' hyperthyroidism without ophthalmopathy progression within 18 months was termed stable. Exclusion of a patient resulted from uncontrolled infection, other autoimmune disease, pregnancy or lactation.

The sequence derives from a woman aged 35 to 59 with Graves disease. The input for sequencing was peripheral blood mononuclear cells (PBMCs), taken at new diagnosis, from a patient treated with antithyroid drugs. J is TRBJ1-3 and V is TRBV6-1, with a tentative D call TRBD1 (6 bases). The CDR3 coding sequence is TGTGCCAGCAGTGAAGCGCAGGGGAGCTCTGGAAACACCATATATTTT. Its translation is CASSEAQGSSGNTIYF.